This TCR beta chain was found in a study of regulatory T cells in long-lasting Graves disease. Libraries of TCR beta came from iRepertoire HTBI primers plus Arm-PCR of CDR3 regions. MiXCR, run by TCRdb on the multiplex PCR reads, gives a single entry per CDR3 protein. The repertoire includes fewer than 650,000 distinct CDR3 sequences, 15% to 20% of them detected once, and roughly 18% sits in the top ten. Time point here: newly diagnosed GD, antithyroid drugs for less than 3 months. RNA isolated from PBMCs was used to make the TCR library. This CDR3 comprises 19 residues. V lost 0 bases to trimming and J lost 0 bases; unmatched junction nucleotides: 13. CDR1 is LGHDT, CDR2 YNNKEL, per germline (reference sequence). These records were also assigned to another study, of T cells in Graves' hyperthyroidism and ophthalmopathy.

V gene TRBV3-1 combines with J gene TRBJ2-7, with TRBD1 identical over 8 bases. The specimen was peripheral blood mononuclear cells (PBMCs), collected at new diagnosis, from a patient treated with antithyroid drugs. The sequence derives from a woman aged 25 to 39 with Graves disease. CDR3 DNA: TGTGCCAGCAGCCAAGACCCCATTCGCAGGGGGCGAGTCTCCTACGAGCAGTACTTC. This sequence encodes CASSQDPIRRGRVSYEQYF.